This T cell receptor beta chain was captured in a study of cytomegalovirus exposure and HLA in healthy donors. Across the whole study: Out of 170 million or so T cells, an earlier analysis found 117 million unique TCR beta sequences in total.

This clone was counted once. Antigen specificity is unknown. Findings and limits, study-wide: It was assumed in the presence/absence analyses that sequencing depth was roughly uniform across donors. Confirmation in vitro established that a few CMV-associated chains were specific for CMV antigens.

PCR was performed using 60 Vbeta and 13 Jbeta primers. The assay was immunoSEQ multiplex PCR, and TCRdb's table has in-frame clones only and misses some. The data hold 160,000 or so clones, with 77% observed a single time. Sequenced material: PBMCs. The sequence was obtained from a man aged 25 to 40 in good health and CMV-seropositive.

Here the CDR3 DNA reads TGTGCCAGCAGGGCACAGGGACTAAATGAAAAACTGTTTTTT. This codes for CASRAQGLNEKLFF. The rearrangement links TRBV27 to TRBJ1-4; tentatively, D is TRBD1 (6 bases). Germline CDR1 MNHEY, CDR2 SMNVEV (reference sequence). The CDR3 is 14 residues long. Trimming removed 6 bases at V and 5 bases at J, with 13 bases between.